Sequencing of this T cell receptor (beta chain) was carried out in a study of monozygotic twins with inflammatory bowel disease. The blood volume drawn from each donor was about 2.5 ml. This CDR3 contains 16 residues. The germline gives CDR1 LGHDT, CDR2 YNNKEL (reference sequence). A word on this clonotype: Its antigen is undetermined.

Regarding the study as a whole: IBD patients carried less diverse TCRbeta repertoires (inverse Simpson) than healthy co-twins.

Template switching introduced UMIs that contain a 6-nucleotide sample barcode. For each CDR3 protein, TCRdb gives one entry from its re-call of the 5' RACE reads, without DNA. This table lists some 150,000 distinct CDR3 sequences. The gene calls are TRBV3-1 and TRBJ2-5; TCRdb lists TRBD2, though no DNA is available to test this call. This receptor was taken from a human donor with ulcerative colitis or Crohn's disease, or a healthy co-twin of an affected twin (not recorded which). The sequencing input was blood. CDR3 sequence: CASYLTSGRPDRTQYF.